This T cell receptor (beta chain) stems from a study of breast tumors, draining lymph nodes, adjacent tissues. This clonotype came up many times. Samples came from axillary lymph nodes draining the breast cancer. TCRdb re-called the multiplex PCR reads with MiXCR, one entry per CDR3 protein. This sample has roughly 260,000 distinct CDR3 sequences, with 30% found just once. Germline CDR1 and CDR2: LNHNV and YYDKDF (reference sequence). V was trimmed by 0 bases and J by 0 bases, leaving 14 bases between them. The CDR3 length is 17 residues. The rearrangement joins TRBV15 to TRBJ2-5; D call uncertain. The specimen was axillary lymph node tissue. The sequence derives from a female donor with breast cancer. Some clones in this sample may be carry-over from other donors' samples. CDR3 protein: CATSRDLREQYQETQYF. For the CDR3, the DNA is TGTGCCACCAGCAGAGATCTACGTGAACAGTACCAAGAGACCCAGTACTTC.